A single sample gave rise to the 16 T cell receptor beta chains below, sequenced in a study of T cell changes during pregnancy in multiple sclerosis (dated by TCRdb to between 2019 and 2020). Libraries were made using the immunoSEQ multiplex PCR assay. Not all clones reach the TCRdb copy of this immuneACCESS table, which keeps in-frame sequences only. Checked studies attribute under half of the gap to unresolved V genes and leave the rest unexplained. The sample profile shows approximately 99,000 clones; approximately 95% of them were found once. Roughly 0.95% of the sample is held by the ten biggest clonotypes. The starting material was peripheral blood, obtained after pregnancy. All receptors derive from a female donor with multiple sclerosis, enrolled in a pregnancy study.

In its sample, this clone was seen once. The chain employs TRBV7-8 and TRBJ2-5, with TRBD2 matching 11 bases. The V gene's germline CDR1 is SGHVS and CDR2 FQNEAQ. The CDR3 is 16 amino acids. V shed 1 base and J 4 bases; nucleotides not matched to a gene: 5. CDR3 DNA sequence: TGTGCCAGCAGCTTAGGGGTAGCGGGAGGGTCAGAGACCCAGTACTTC. As protein: CASSLGVAGGSETQYF. Full variable domain (outside the CDR3, taken from reference TRBV7-8 and TRBJ2-5): GAGVSQSPRYKVAKRGQDVALRCDPISGHVSLFWYQQALGQGPEFLTYFQNEAQLDKSGLPSDRFFAERPEGSVSTLKIQRTQQEDSAVYLCASSLGVAGGSETQYFGPGTRLLVL.

The chain has TRBV18 and TRBJ2-5; 9 bases line up with TRBD2. Trimming cost V 3 bases and J 5 bases; bases outside gene matches: 13. The CDR3 loop spans 17 amino acids. The V gene's germline CDR1 is KGHSH and CDR2 LQKENI. For the CDR3, the DNA is TGTGCCAGCTCACCCGACTATAAGCGGGAGGAGAGGGAGACCCAGTACTTC. The encoded protein is CASSPDYKREERETQYF.

This chain links TRBV9 with TRBJ2-5, with TRBD1 identical over 11 bases. Germline lookup yields CDR1 SGDLS and CDR2 YYNGEE. The CDR3 length is 15 residues. Trimming at V came to 4 bases and at J to 2 bases, leaving 4 bases not matched to a gene. As DNA, the CDR3 is TGTGCCAGCAGCCCGGGACAGGGGGTTCAAGAGACCCAGTACTTC. Its protein product is CASSPGQGVQETQYF. Based on the CDR3 plus reference TRBV9 and TRBJ2-5, the full variable domain is DSGVTQTPKHLITATGQRVTLRCSPRSGDLSVYWYQQSLDQGLQFLIQYYNGEERAKGNILERFSAQQFPDLHSELNLSSLELGDSALYFCASSPGQGVQETQYFGPGTRLLVL.

V usage is TRBV29-1 and J usage is TRBJ1-1; 7 bases match TRBD1. Trimming took 3 bases from V and 4 from J; bases not matched to a gene: 5. This CDR3 has 13 residues. CDR1 is SQVTM, CDR2 ANQGSEA, per germline. The CDR3 DNA reads as TGCAGCGTTGAGAGACAGGGTCGCACTGAAGCTTTCTTT. Its translation is CSVERQGRTEAFF.

The gene calls are TRBV18 and TRBJ1-5, with 9 bases aligning to TRBD1. Germline CDR1 and CDR2: KGHSH and LQKENI. The CDR3 length is 14 residues. V was pared by 3 bases and J by 11 bases, with 8 bases of the junction left unmatched. CDR3 nucleotide sequence: TGTGCCAGCTCACCTCCGGGACAGGGAGGATCCCAGCATTTT. Amino acid sequence: CASSPPGQGGSQHF. Looking up the rest from reference TRBV18 and TRBJ1-5 gives the full variable domain: NAGVMQNPRHLVRRRGQEARLRCSPMKGHSHVYWYRQLPEEGLKFMVYLQKENIIDESGMPKERFSAEFPKEGPSILRIQQVVRGDSAAYFCASSPPGQGGSQHFGDGTRLSIL.

The genes are TRBV5-1 and TRBJ1-4; TRBD1 matches at 7 bases. Germline V gene data show CDR1 as SGHRS and CDR2 as YFSETQ. Trimming at V came to 5 bases and at J to 2 bases, leaving 12 bases not matched to a gene. The CDR3 runs 17 residues. In DNA form, the CDR3 reads TGCGCCAGCAGTCGGACAGGCGCCCGACTTACTAATGAAAAACTGTTTTTT. Encoded protein: CASSRTGARLTNEKLFF.

V is TRBV5-4 and J is TRBJ2-7, with D perhaps TRBD2 (6 bases). Germline CDR1 is SGHNT and CDR2 is YYREEE (reference sequence). The germline V and J ends were trimmed by 0 bases and 3 bases, with 10 bases remaining between them. The CDR3 extends over 14 amino acids. CDR3 residues: CASSLGFGGYEQYF. The CDR3 DNA reads as TGTGCCAGCAGCTTGGGTTTCGGGGGCTACGAGCAGTACTTC. The entire variable domain, with the rest obtained from reference TRBV5-4 and TRBJ2-7, is as follows: ETGVTQSPTHLIKTRGQQVTLRCSSQSGHNTVSWYQQALGQGPQFIFQYYREEENGRGNFPPRFSGLQFPNYSSELNVNALELDDSALYLCASSLGFGGYEQYFGPGTRLTVT.

The chain couples TRBV6-5 to TRBJ1-1, with TRBD1 matching over 7 bases. This CDR3 spans 15 amino acids. Trimming removed 3 bases from V and 4 bases from J; junction bases left unmatched: 8. In germline, CDR1 is MNHEY, CDR2 SVGAGI. This chain's CDR3 is CASSYEGAASTEAFF. CDR3 bases: TGTGCCAGCAGTTATGAGGGGGCAGCGAGCACTGAAGCTTTCTTT.

This clone came up a few times. In nucleotides, the CDR3 is TGTGCCACTACCCCACAGGGCCTCTTTGGCTACACCTTC. Translated, it gives CATTPQGLFGYTF. V and J are TRBV19 and TRBJ1-2; TRBD1 might be the D (6 bases). This CDR3 spans 13 amino acids. Per germline, CDR1 LNHDA and CDR2 SQIVND (reference sequence). V lost 10 bases to trimming and J lost 7 bases, with 19 bases between them.

CDR3 DNA: TGTGCCAGCAGTCCGACAGGGGGACTTTATGGCTACACCTTC. Translation: CASSPTGGLYGYTF. The chain is built from TRBV6-5 and TRBJ1-2, with 9 bases lining up with TRBD1. The CDR3 has 14 amino acids. The germline V gene encodes CDR1 MNHEY and CDR2 SVGAGI. Trimming cost V 5 bases and J 5 bases; bases outside gene matches: 6.

This clone was counted only a few times. V and J are TRBV7-9 and TRBJ1-1; D not resolved. V was trimmed by 1 base and J by 4 bases, leaving 10 bases between them. CDR1 SEHNR and CDR2 FQNEAQ come from the germline V gene (reference sequence). The CDR3 extends over 14 amino acids. CDR3 in amino acids: CASSLGGDSTEAFF. The CDR3 DNA follows: TGTGCCAGCAGCTTAGGCGGGGATAGCACTGAAGCTTTCTTT.

This chain joins TRBV19 and TRBJ2-5; 13 nucleotides line up with TRBD2. The germline gives CDR1 LNHDA, CDR2 SQIVND (reference sequence). This CDR3 spans 19 amino acids. V was pared by 3 bases and J by 4 bases, with 14 bases of the junction left unmatched. CDR3 DNA: TGTGCCAGTAGTATCTTATTCCAAGGACTAGCGGGAGCGGTAGAGACCCAGTACTTC. Encoded protein: CASSILFQGLAGAVETQYF.

The V gene is TRBV10-2, the J gene TRBJ1-5, with D possibly being TRBD1 (6 bases). The CDR3 is made up of 16 amino acids. The ends were cut back, 2 bases at V and 1 base at J, with 12 bases in the middle. Germline V CDR1 and CDR2: WSHSY, SAAADI. CDR3 nucleotide sequence: TGCGCCAGCAGTGAGCGCGCAGGGGAAAGCAATCAGCCCCAGCATTTT. It encodes CASSERAGESNQPQHF.

The V gene is TRBV27, the J gene TRBJ1-5; D remains unclear. Germline CDR1 reads MNHEY; CDR2 reads SMNVEV (reference sequence). The length of the CDR3 is 13 residues. V lost 5 bases, J lost 5 bases, and 10 bases lay in between. In nucleotides, the CDR3 is TGTGCCAGCAGTCCGGCGGGATATCAGCCCCAGCATTTT. Its translation is CASSPAGYQPQHF.

The rearrangement links TRBV7-9 to TRBJ2-2; D perhaps matches TRBD1 (6 bases). Germline CDR1 reads SEHNR; CDR2 reads FQNEAQ (reference sequence). The V and J ends lost 3 bases and 2 bases respectively, with 13 bases between them. The CDR3 runs to 16 residues. Here the CDR3 DNA reads TGTGCCAGCAGCTTCGGACAGTTCGTTAACACCGGGGAGCTGTTTTTT. Its protein is CASSFGQFVNTGELFF.

This chain uses TRBV7-9 with TRBJ1-2; D call uncertain. This CDR3 region has 14 residues. Germline-derived CDR1 and CDR2 are SEHNR and FQNEAQ (reference sequence). Trimming took off 1 base at V and 0 bases at J, with 6 bases between the two ends. Here the CDR3 reads CASSLGSTNYGYTF. CDR3 DNA sequence: TGTGCCAGCAGCTTAGGCAGTACTAACTATGGCTACACCTTC.